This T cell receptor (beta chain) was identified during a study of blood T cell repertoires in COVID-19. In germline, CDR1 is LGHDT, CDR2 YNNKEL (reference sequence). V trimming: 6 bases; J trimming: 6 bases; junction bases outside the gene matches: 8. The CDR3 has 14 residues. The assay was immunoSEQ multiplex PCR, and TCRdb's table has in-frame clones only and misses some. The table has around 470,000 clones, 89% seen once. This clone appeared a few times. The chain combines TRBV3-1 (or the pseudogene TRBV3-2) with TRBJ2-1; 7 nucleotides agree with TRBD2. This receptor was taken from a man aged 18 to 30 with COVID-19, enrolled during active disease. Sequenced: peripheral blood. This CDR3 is CASSWEGGGNEQFF. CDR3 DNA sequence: TGTGCCAGCAGTTGGGAAGGCGGGGGCAATGAGCAGTTCTTC.